The 12 T cell receptor beta chains reported below all come from one sample, sequenced in a study of T-cell memory formation after mild COVID-19. TCRdb processed the 5' RACE reads anew with MiXCR; each CDR3 protein has one entry. Altogether hundreds of thousands of distinct CDR3 sequences are present, about a fifth being singletons, with the ten largest covering 7.5% to 9.5%. Sequenced sample: PBMCs or a T cell subset sorted from them (not recorded which). The receptor source for this set is an adult woman who had mild COVID-19 (a few samples of this study predate the infection). Cell type and time point are not known.

This chain connects TRBV27 to TRBJ2-1; D is ambiguous. The ends were cut back, 8 bases at V and 0 bases at J, with 8 bases in the middle. CDR1 MNHEY and CDR2 SMNVEV come from the germline V gene (reference sequence). The CDR3 sequence is 13 residues long. For the CDR3, the DNA is TGTGCCAGCGCAACGAGCTCCTACAATGAGCAGTTCTTC. Its protein product is CASATSSYNEQFF.

There are a few counts of this clonotype. The chain couples TRBV29-1 to TRBJ2-7, with 12 nucleotides matching TRBD2. The CDR3 contains 15 residues. V trimming: 7 bases; J trimming: 0 bases; junction bases outside the gene matches: 7. Germline V CDR1 and CDR2: SQVTM, ANQGSEA. The DNA of the CDR3 is TGCAGCGCCAAAGGGGGACTAGCGGGCTCCTACGAGCAGTACTTC. Translating it yields CSAKGGLAGSYEQYF.

The genes are TRBV15 and TRBJ2-7; D tentatively reads TRBD1 or TRBD2 (7 bases each). The germline V gene encodes CDR1 LNHNV and CDR2 YYDKDF (reference sequence). CDR3 size: 19 residues. The V gene lost 1 base and the J gene lost 7 bases, with 29 bases spanning the gap. CDR3 DNA sequence: TGTGCCACCAGCAGAGCCCTAGGGGGCGGGGGCCTTGCCCTGGGGGAGCAGTACTTC. Translated: CATSRALGGGGLALGEQYF. Combining the CDR3 with reference TRBV15 and TRBJ2-7 gives the whole variable domain DAMVIQNPRYQVTQFGKPVTLSCSQTLNHNVMYWYQQKSSQAPKLLFHYYDKDFNNEADTPDNFQSRRPNTSFCFLDIRSPGLGDTAMYLCATSRALGGGGLALGEQYFGPGTRLTVT.

This rearrangement joins TRBV30 to TRBJ1-2, with 7 bases identical to TRBD1. The CDR3 runs to 14 residues. J lost 5 bases, V lost 4 bases, and 10 bases had no gene match. Germline lookup yields CDR1 GTSNPN and CDR2 SVGIG (reference sequence). Here the CDR3 DNA reads TGTGCCTGGACGGGGTTGGACAGGCAATATGGCTACACCTTC. It yields the protein CAWTGLDRQYGYTF.

As to this clonotype: A much larger clone is a single base away; this may be a read error. The chain employs TRBV15 and TRBJ2-2; D might be TRBD2 (6 bases). CDR1 is LNHNV, CDR2 YYDKDF, per germline (reference sequence). This CDR3 contains 14 residues. V dropped 8 bases and J dropped 10 bases, with 20 bases sitting between them. CDR3 DNA: TGTGCCACCTCCGGGACTCCAAGCGCCGAGGAGCTGTTTTTT. It specifies CATSGTPSAEELFF.

This clonotype was recorded a few times. This rearrangement joins TRBV27 to TRBJ2-7; unclear D gene. CDR1 and CDR2 (germline): MNHEY, SMNVEV (reference sequence). The CDR3 covers 14 residues. V lost 6 bases to trimming and J lost 6 bases, with 18 bases between them. The DNA for the CDR3 is TGTGCCAGCAGAAGGGCCAGTTGGAGCGTCGAGCAGTACTTC. Protein: CASRRASWSVEQYF.

This clonotype occurred a few times. The V gene is TRBV9, the J gene TRBJ2-7; D perhaps matches TRBD2 (7 bases). Trimming left V 7 bases short and J 6 bases short, with 14 bases between. CDR1 is SGDLS and CDR2 is YYNGEE in the germline V gene. The length of the CDR3 is 12 residues. The CDR3 here is CASSSGGLEQYF. CDR3 DNA sequence: TGTGCCAGCTCTTCCGGGGGGCTCGAGCAGTACTTC. The whole variable domain, filled in from reference TRBV9 and TRBJ2-7, reads DSGVTQTPKHLITATGQRVTLRCSPRSGDLSVYWYQQSLDQGLQFLIQYYNGEERAKGNILERFSAQQFPDLHSELNLSSLELGDSALYFCASSSGGLEQYFGPGTRLTVT.

The V gene is TRBV5-5, the J gene TRBJ2-3; 9 positions match TRBD2. This CDR3 comprises 18 residues. Losses at the gene ends were 1 base for V and 1 base for J; bases not matched to a gene: 10. Germline lookup yields CDR1 SGHKS and CDR2 YYEKEE (reference sequence). CDR3 DNA: TGTGCCAGCAGCTTGTCCCCTGTAGCGGGGGCCCGCACAGATACGCAGTATTTT. Translating gives CASSLSPVAGARTDTQYF.

The chain is built from TRBV2 and TRBJ2-7; D is ambiguous. The CDR3 covers 14 residues. V was clipped by 7 bases and J by 5 bases, with 18 bases between them. Germline CDR1 reads SNHLY; CDR2 reads FYNNEI. The CDR3 loop reads CASTPTTRKHEQYF. Here the CDR3 DNA reads TGTGCCAGCACACCAACGACGAGGAAGCACGAGCAGTACTTC. The complete variable domain, with remaining parts taken from reference TRBV2 and TRBJ2-7, reads EPEVTQTPSHQVTQMGQEVILRCVPISNHLYFYWYRQILGQKVEFLVSFYNNEISEKSEIFDDQFSVERPDGSNFTLKIRSTKLEDSAMYFCASTPTTRKHEQYFGPGTRLTVT.

The V gene is TRBV7-8, the J gene TRBJ2-7, with D maybe TRBD1 (5 bases). V shed 1 base and J shed 3 bases, with 13 bases lying between them. There are 15 residues in the CDR3. Germline CDR1 is SGHVS and CDR2 is FQNEAQ. CDR3 in amino acids: CASSLVPAGIYEQYF. The DNA for the CDR3 is TGTGCCAGCAGCTTAGTCCCGGCAGGGATCTACGAGCAGTACTTC.

This chain joins TRBV20-1 and TRBJ1-6; D remains unclear. V lost 0 bases and J 6 bases, leaving 15 bases between the germline ends. CDR3 length equals 16 residues. Germline values: CDR1 DFQATT, CDR2 SNEGSKA (reference sequence). The CDR3 is CSARDRGVLSNSPLHF. In DNA, the CDR3 is TGCAGTGCTAGAGATCGTGGGGTCTTGAGTAATTCACCCCTCCACTTT.

J is TRBJ1-1 and V is TRBV4-3; no clear D. The length of the CDR3 is 16 residues. CDR1 is LGHNA, CDR2 YSLEER, per germline. The V end lost 0 bases, the J end lost 0 bases, and 11 bases lay between the germline ends. CDR3 in DNA: TGCGCCAGCAGCCAAGAAAACCACCTGATGAACACTGAAGCTTTCTTT. Its protein product is CASSQENHLMNTEAFF.